These 11 T cell receptor beta chains share one sample of origin, sequenced in a study of T cell responses to AZD1222 COVID-19 vaccine. Sequenced by immunoSEQ multiplex PCR; TCRdb stores in-frame clones only, minus some. Of 90,000 to 120,000 clones in the sample, approximately 88% were seen once. The material sequenced was peripheral blood, taken on day 0 of AZD1222 vaccination. The receptors here all came from an adult in good health.

CDR3 sequence: CATSDTGGSGANVLTF. The CDR3 nucleotides read TGTGCCACCAGTGATACAGGGGGTAGTGGGGCCAACGTCCTGACTTTC. The V gene is TRBV24-1, the J gene TRBJ2-6; 8 bases are shared with TRBD1. The CDR3 is 16 residues long. Losses at the gene ends were 3 bases for V and 3 bases for J; bases not matched to a gene: 3. CDR1 and CDR2 (germline): KGHDR, SFDVKD.

The rearrangement uses TRBV4-3 and TRBJ2-1, with TRBD2 as a possible D gene (6 bases). Looked up from germline, CDR1 is LGHNA and CDR2 is YSLEER. This CDR3 spans 16 amino acids. Trimming took off 7 bases at V and 5 bases at J, with 21 bases between the two ends. CDR3 nucleotides: TGCGCCAGCAACAAAAACGCGGCTAGCGTAAACAATGAGCAGTTCTTC. This codes for CASNKNAASVNNEQFF.

This clone has only a few counts. The V gene is TRBV4-2, the J gene TRBJ2-1; 9 bases are a match to TRBD2. Germline CDR1 reads LGHNA; CDR2 reads YNFKEQ. The CDR3 runs 21 residues. The V segment lost 0 bases and the J segment 12 bases; nucleotides outside the gene matches: 27. The CDR3 DNA reads as TGTGCCAGCAGCCAAGAGGCCGGGCGGGAGGGTCCCGCTCATAGAAGACAGGGGCAGTTCTTC. This encodes CASSQEAGREGPAHRRQGQFF.

This chain uses TRBV28 with TRBJ1-2; TRBD1 matches 7 bases. Germline trimming cut 6 bases from V and 2 bases from J; bases unmatched to any gene: 3. This CDR3 region has 13 residues. Per the germline V gene, CDR1 is MDHEN and CDR2 is SYDVKM. The DNA of the CDR3 is TGTGCCAGCAGCCAGGGACAGAACTATGGCTACACCTTC. Its translation is CASSQGQNYGYTF.

The chain couples TRBV5-1 to TRBJ2-7, with 9 nucleotides matching TRBD1. Germline V lookup: CDR1 SGHRS, CDR2 YFSETQ. The trim removed 2 bases at V and 1 base at J, leaving 7 bases unmatched. The CDR3 extends over 16 amino acids. CDR3 sequence reads: CASSLRTGDISYEQYF. The CDR3 nucleotides read TGCGCCAGCAGCTTACGGACAGGGGATATATCCTACGAGCAGTACTTC.

Here the CDR3 reads CASSIDSRRGYTF. CDR3 sequence (DNA): TGTGCCAGTAGTATAGATAGTCGCCGTGGCTACACCTTC. This chain links TRBV19 with TRBJ1-2; D ambiguous. Germline V gene sequence: CDR1 LNHDA, CDR2 SQIVND (reference sequence). The V gene lost 0 bases and the J gene lost 7 bases, with 9 bases spanning the gap. This CDR3 spans 13 amino acids.

The CDR3, as DNA: TGTGCCAGCAGGGTCCCAGCTCTTACTAACTATGGCTACACCTTC. This gives the protein CASRVPALTNYGYTF. The chain uses TRBV28 and TRBJ1-2; no definite D call. CDR1 and CDR2 from the germline V gene are MDHEN and SYDVKM. The V end lost 6 bases, the J end lost 0 bases, and 14 bases lay between the germline ends. The CDR3 is 15 amino acids.

This clone was observed a single time. J is TRBJ2-1 and V is TRBV5-4; 10 nucleotides agree with TRBD2. The CDR3 consists of 16 residues. Looked up from germline, CDR1 is SGHNT and CDR2 is YYREEE (reference sequence). The ends lost 0 bases at V and 10 bases at J; junction bases unmatched: 10. CDR3 residues: CASSLEASGGQREQFF. Here the CDR3 DNA reads TGTGCCAGCAGCTTGGAGGCTAGCGGGGGACAAAGGGAGCAGTTCTTC.

The V gene is TRBV5-1, the J gene TRBJ2-7; 14 nucleotides align to TRBD2. CDR3 size: 17 residues. V shed 3 bases, J shed 0 bases, and the junction held 5 bases outside the gene matches. Germline lookup yields CDR1 SGHRS and CDR2 YFSETQ. CDR3 in DNA: TGCGCCAGCAGCTCGGGACTAGCGGGAGCAGTCTCCTACGAGCAGTACTTC. Its translation is CASSSGLAGAVSYEQYF. The full variable domain, completed using reference TRBV5-1 and TRBJ2-7, is KAGVTQTPRYLIKTRGQQVTLSCSPISGHRSVSWYQQTPGQGLQFLFEYFSETQRNKGNFPGRFSGRQFSNSRSEMNVSTLELGDSALYLCASSSGLAGAVSYEQYFGPGTRLTVT.

V gene TRBV5-1 combines with J gene TRBJ2-1, with 8 bases identical to TRBD2. V trimming: 4 bases; J trimming: 0 bases; junction bases outside the gene matches: 12. The CDR3 is 18 amino acids. The germline V gene has CDR1 SGHRS and CDR2 YFSETQ. CDR3 DNA sequence: TGCGCCAGCAGCCGGTCGGTAGCGGGGCTGAGCTCCTACAATGAGCAGTTCTTC. Its translation is CASSRSVAGLSSYNEQFF.

This clone came up a few times. The rearrangement links TRBV11-1 to TRBJ2-4; D is ambiguous. Germline V gene sequence: CDR1 SGHAT, CDR2 FQDESV (reference sequence). This CDR3 comprises 14 residues. With 5 bases removed from V and 0 bases from J, the gap between germline ends came to 8 bases. The CDR3 protein is CASSQALAKNIQYF. CDR3 bases: TGTGCCAGCAGCCAGGCACTAGCCAAAAACATTCAGTACTTC. Full variable domain (remainder filled in from reference TRBV11-1 and TRBJ2-4): EAEVAQSPRYKITEKSQAVAFWCDPISGHATLYWYRQILGQGPELLVQFQDESVVDDSQLPKDRFSAERLKGVDSTLKIQPAELGDSAMYLCASSQALAKNIQYFGAGTRLSVL.